The 21 T cell receptor beta chains in this list originate from one sample, sequenced in a study of T-cell reconstitution after alpha-beta-depleted transplantation in children. A TCRbeta library incorporating unique molecular identifiers was prepared. TCRdb re-called the PCR reads with MiXCR, one entry per CDR3 protein. The data contain 780,000 or so distinct CDR3 sequences, roughly 15% of them singletons. The material was PBMCs, mostly from graft donor cells, obtained 360 days after TCRalphabeta/CD19-depleted stem cell transplant. The receptors were sampled from a male patient between 10 and 17 years old who had a stem cell transplant for acute lymphoblastic leukemia, so the T cells may come from the graft donor.

CDR3 sequence: CSVTGTGGSAGELFF. The CDR3 DNA is TGCAGCGTGACCGGGACAGGGGGTTCCGCCGGGGAGCTGTTTTTT. V gene TRBV29-1 combines with J gene TRBJ2-2; 11 positions agree with TRBD1. This CDR3 is built from 15 residues. Trimming removed 6 bases from V and 6 bases from J; junction bases left unmatched: 9. Looked up from germline, CDR1 is SQVTM and CDR2 is ANQGSEA.

This clonotype was seen at least ten times. CDR3 region: CASSQDRSRQETQYF. The CDR3, as DNA: TGTGCCAGCAGCCAAGATAGGTCCAGGCAAGAGACCCAGTACTTC. The rearrangement links TRBV14 to TRBJ2-5, with D unresolved. In germline, CDR1 is SGHDN, CDR2 FVKESK. The V gene lost 0 bases and the J gene lost 2 bases, with 10 bases spanning the gap. The CDR3 consists of 15 residues.

V usage is TRBV2 and J usage is TRBJ2-7, with 10 bases that match TRBD2. This CDR3 has 16 residues. CDR1 SNHLY and CDR2 FYNNEI come from the germline V gene. The V gene end was trimmed by 2 bases and the J gene end by 0 bases; junction bases not matched to a gene: 4. This chain's CDR3 is CASSELAGAPSYEQYF. CDR3 coding DNA: TGTGCCAGCAGTGAACTAGCGGGAGCTCCCTCCTACGAGCAGTACTTC.

This clonotype showed up just a few times. The rearrangement joins TRBV29-1 to TRBJ2-7; possibly TRBD1 for D (5 bases). The CDR3 spans 12 residues. Trimming took 4 bases from V and 0 from J, leaving 7 bases between them. CDR1 and CDR2 from the germline V gene are SQVTM and ANQGSEA. CDR3: CSVAQASYEQYF. In DNA form, the CDR3 reads TGCAGCGTTGCACAGGCCTCCTACGAGCAGTACTTC.

This clonotype showed up just a few times. The chain has TRBV5-1 and TRBJ1-5, with TRBD1 identical over 7 bases. Germline V gene data show CDR1 as SGHRS and CDR2 as YFSETQ. This CDR3 has 15 amino acids. V shed 3 bases and J 6 bases; nucleotides not matched to a gene: 9. The CDR3 DNA is TGCGCCAGCAGCTCCGGGACAGAGATGGGTCAGCCCCAGCATTTT. Its protein product is CASSSGTEMGQPQHF.

CDR3 amino acids: CASNRGTRRPGELFF. CDR3 DNA sequence: TGTGCCAGTAACAGGGGGACTAGGAGGCCCGGGGAGCTGTTTTTT. J is TRBJ2-2 and V is TRBV12-3 or TRBV12-4; D possibly uses TRBD1 or TRBD2 (8 bases each). Trimming stripped 9 bases from V and 6 bases from J, with 20 bases between. The CDR3 spans 15 residues.

This clonotype was found many times. The chain couples TRBV7-9 to TRBJ2-5; D is tentatively TRBD1 or TRBD2 (6 bases each). V shed 1 base and J shed 9 bases, with 15 bases lying between them. The CDR3 is 14 residues long. Per germline, CDR1 SEHNR and CDR2 FQNEAQ (reference sequence). As DNA, the CDR3 is TGTGCCAGCAGCTTAGAGGGAGTCGGGGGCGCCCAGTACTTC. It yields the protein CASSLEGVGGAQYF. Full variable domain (outside the CDR3, taken from reference TRBV7-9 and TRBJ2-5): DTGVSQNPRHKITKRGQNVTFRCDPISEHNRLYWYRQTLGQGPEFLTYFQNEAQLEKSRLLSDRFSAERPKGSFSTLEIQRTEQGDSAMYLCASSLEGVGGAQYFGPGTRLLVL.

This clonotype was counted at least ten times. J is TRBJ1-2 and V is TRBV12-3 or TRBV12-4; the D gene is possibly TRBD1 (5 bases). The CDR3 is 12 residues long. The ends were cut back, 3 bases at V and 4 bases at J, with 6 bases in the middle. CDR3 bases: TGTGCCAGCAGTTTCGGGGGCTATGGCTACACCTTC. Translation: CASSFGGYGYTF.

The chain is built from TRBV2 and TRBJ2-2; D gene uncertain. Germline V lookup: CDR1 SNHLY, CDR2 FYNNEI. This CDR3 is 14 amino acids long. Trimming shortened V by 5 bases and J by 6 bases, and 13 bases separated the two germline ends. This CDR3 reads CASSQLWLAGELFF. The CDR3 DNA reads TGTGCCAGCAGTCAGCTTTGGTTAGCCGGGGAGCTGTTTTTT.

This clonotype was counted ten times or more. The chain carries TRBV10-3 and TRBJ2-7, with TRBD2 matching 9 bases. J was trimmed by 3 bases and V by 0 bases; bases with no gene match: 9. The CDR3 has 17 amino acids. Per germline, CDR1 ENHRY and CDR2 SYGVKD. CDR3 sequence (DNA): TGTGCCATCAGTGAGTCTCCCTATAGCGGGAGAAGCTACGAGCAGTACTTC. Protein product: CAISESPYSGRSYEQYF.

This clonotype showed up just a few times. V gene TRBV25-1 combines with J gene TRBJ1-2; the match to TRBD1 covers 8 bases. The junction had 12 bases not matched to a gene; V was cut back by 8 bases and J by 7 bases. Germline V gene lookup returns CDR1 MGHDK and CDR2 SYGVNS. This CDR3 has 14 amino acids. The chain's CDR3 is CASGRQGQGAGYTF. CDR3 nucleotides: TGTGCCAGCGGAAGACAGGGGCAGGGGGCTGGCTACACCTTC.

The chain uses TRBV7-9 and TRBJ1-5, with TRBD1 matching 7 bases. The germline CDR1 and CDR2 sequences are SEHNR and FQNEAQ (reference sequence). V shed 6 bases, J shed 7 bases, and the junction held 15 bases outside the gene matches. This CDR3 has 16 amino acids. The CDR3 reads CASSRDSDPREQPQHF. The CDR3 bases are TGTGCCAGCAGTCGGGACAGCGATCCCCGAGAGCAGCCCCAGCATTTT.

In its sample, this clonotype was seen a few times. This chain uses TRBV7-3 with TRBJ2-1; 15 bases map to TRBD2. The germline CDR1 and CDR2 sequences are SGHTA and FQGTGA. The CDR3 extends over 18 amino acids. After removal of 1 base from V and 7 bases from J, the junction contained 8 bases not matched to a gene. Written as DNA, the CDR3 is TGTGCCAGCAGCTTAAATGGGCCCGGGACTAGCGGGAGGAATGAGCAGTTCTTC. Its protein product is CASSLNGPGTSGRNEQFF.

The rearrangement joins TRBV15 to TRBJ2-7; 11 bases are shared with TRBD2. J lost 3 bases, V lost 0 bases, and 7 bases had no gene match. The germline gives CDR1 LNHNV, CDR2 YYDKDF (reference sequence). This CDR3 contains 17 residues. This chain's CDR3 is CATSRDPRLAGRYEQYF. The CDR3 region has the DNA TGTGCCACCAGCAGAGACCCCAGACTAGCGGGACGCTACGAGCAGTACTTC.

The DNA for the CDR3 is TGCGCCAGCAGCCAAGTTGAGGGAACTCTCTCCTACAATGAGCAGTTCTTC. Translating it yields CASSQVEGTLSYNEQFF. The chain employs TRBV4-1 and TRBJ2-1; TRBD2 is a possible D gene (5 bases). CDR1 and CDR2 from the germline V gene are MGHRA and YSYEKL. There are 17 residues in the CDR3. V gave up 1 base and J gave up 0 bases, with 13 bases separating them.

This clonotype was found many times. The V call is TRBV25-1, the J call TRBJ1-2, with 9 bases aligning to TRBD1. The CDR3 runs 12 residues. The germline V gene has CDR1 MGHDK and CDR2 SYGVNS. The V and J ends lost 6 bases and 7 bases, in that order; junction bases with no gene match: 3. In DNA, the CDR3 is TGTGCCAGCAGACAGGGGGCGCTTGGCTACACCTTC. The encoded protein is CASRQGALGYTF.

The chain employs TRBV11-1 and TRBJ2-2; maybe TRBD1 (6 bases). V dropped 2 bases and J dropped 1 base, with 17 bases sitting between them. Germline assignment: CDR1 SGHAT and CDR2 FQDESV (reference sequence). The CDR3 is made up of 18 amino acids. CDR3 region: CASSLTLTGPGNTGELFF. The CDR3 DNA follows: TGTGCCAGCAGCTTAACCCTGACAGGTCCTGGGAACACCGGGGAGCTGTTTTTT.

There are many counts of this clonotype. This rearrangement joins TRBV12-3 or TRBV12-4 to TRBJ2-1; D is undetermined. Trimming took off 3 bases at V and 0 bases at J, with 6 bases between the two ends. The CDR3 is 14 amino acids. The CDR3 region has the DNA TGTGCCAGCAGTTTTGGAAGCTCCTACAATGAGCAGTTCTTC. Amino acid sequence: CASSFGSSYNEQFF.

This clonotype was counted only a few times. This sequence joins TRBV7-6 and TRBJ2-3; 9 bases map to TRBD2. Germline V gene lookup returns CDR1 SGHVS and CDR2 FNYEAQ. The J segment lost 4 bases and the V segment lost 4 bases, leaving 9 bases of the junction unmatched. CDR3 size: 16 residues. CDR3 DNA: TGTGCCAGCAGCTCTGTAGCGGGAGAGTATGCAGATACGCAGTATTTT. Protein product: CASSSVAGEYADTQYF.

In this sample, this clonotype turned up a few times. The chain combines TRBV21-1 with TRBJ2-3; TRBD2, the table's D call, lacks a check against the DNA. TRBV21-1 is annotated as a pseudogene. The CDR3 runs 21 residues. The CDR3 loop reads CASILDSDPTSGRAGTDTQYF. DNA for the CDR3: TGTGCCAGCATTCTCGACAGCGACCCGACTAGCGGGAGGGCCGGCACAGATACGCAGTATTTT.

This clonotype was recorded at least ten times. The V and J genes are TRBV9 and TRBJ2-1; the match to TRBD2 covers 16 bases. This CDR3 region has 18 residues. V lost 5 bases and J lost 0; bases outside the gene matches: 5. Germline loops: CDR1 SGDLS, CDR2 YYNGEE. CDR3 region: CASRGTSGRAGSYNEQFF. The CDR3 DNA reads TGTGCCAGCAGAGGGACTAGCGGGAGGGCTGGCTCCTACAATGAGCAGTTCTTC. Drawing the rest from reference TRBV9 and TRBJ2-1, the complete variable domain is DSGVTQTPKHLITATGQRVTLRCSPRSGDLSVYWYQQSLDQGLQFLIQYYNGEERAKGNILERFSAQQFPDLHSELNLSSLELGDSALYFCASRGTSGRAGSYNEQFFGPGTRLTVL.